A single sample gave rise to the 3 T cell receptor beta chains below, sequenced in a study of T cells expressing NK-cell markers. Each CDR3 protein gets one entry in TCRdb, which reprocessed the 5' RACE reads and gives no DNA. The sample table includes 400,000 to 550,000 distinct CDR3 sequences. The sequencing input was blood T cells: a sorted CD56 or NKG2C T cell subset, CD4+ or CD8+ T cells, or bulk PBMC T cells (not recorded which). All receptors derive from a woman aged 18-70 years in good health.

The J gene is TRBJ1-3, the V gene TRBV6-1; without DNA, the TCRdb call of TRBD1 cannot be checked. CDR1 is MNHNS, CDR2 SASEGT, per germline. CDR3 length equals 13 residues. The CDR3 loop is CASIAGDGNTIYF.

This rearrangement joins TRBV5-5 to TRBJ2-1. This CDR3 has 12 amino acids. CDR1 is SGHKS, CDR2 YYEKEE, per germline (reference sequence). CDR3 protein: CASSLSQVEQFF.

The genes are TRBV7-8 and TRBJ1-3; the TCRdb call, TRBD1, lacks DNA for checking. The CDR3 sequence is 16 residues long. CDR1 SGHVS and CDR2 FQNEAQ come from the germline V gene. The CDR3 sequence: CASSLGSTGTGNTIYF. The full variable domain, its missing parts supplied by reference TRBV7-8 and TRBJ1-3, is GAGVSQSPRYKVAKRGQDVALRCDPISGHVSLFWYQQALGQGPEFLTYFQNEAQLDKSGLPSDRFFAERPEGSVSTLKIQRTQQEDSAVYLCASSLGSTGTGNTIYFGEGSWLTVV.